The clone carrying this T cell receptor (beta chain) was found a few times. This CDR3 is 15 amino acids long. Trimming removed 1 base from V and 9 bases from J, with 17 bases in between. CDR1 and CDR2 (germline): SGHRS, YFSETQ. Together with a sample-barcoded 5' primer, a J-beta primer mix was included in a second PCR lasting roughly 6 to 12 cycles. TCRdb analysed the 5' RACE reads with MiXCR anew, one entry per CDR3 protein. The sample has 650,000 to 1,000,000 distinct CDR3 sequences; less than 60% are singletons. This entry comes from a study of blood T cells in healthy people across ages. This TCR was sampled from a man aged 80 or over in good health. Specimen: blood. The chain joins TRBV5-1 to TRBJ2-1; a possible D gene is TRBD1 (6 bases). The CDR3 region has the DNA TGCGCCAGCAGCTTGAGTGGACAGTTCGGATCTGAGCAGTTCTTC. Its protein is CASSLSGQFGSEQFF.